This T cell receptor beta chain comes out of a study of cytomegalovirus exposure and HLA in healthy donors. Study as a whole: A prior study identified 100 million to 130 million unique TCR beta sequences from about 180 million T cells. In an early release, HLA-typed donors contributed 75 million to 85 million unique TCR sequences. Study-wide results and limits: Per a prior analysis, the majority of TCR beta V segments were productive roughly 87% or roughly 30% of the time.

Details on this clone: Its antigen is currently unknown.

In the PCR, 60 Vbeta and 13 Jbeta primers were used. This table comes from immunoSEQ multiplex PCR, and its TCRdb copy is limited to in-frame clones, with some not included. The sample has more than 95,000 clones. Sequenced sample: PBMCs. The receptor was derived from a man between 35 and 55 years old in good health and CMV-seronegative.

The CDR3 loop reads CASSLPSPVGYTF. CDR3 DNA sequence: TGTGCCAGCAGCTTACCGTCACCGGTCGGCTACACCTTC. The chain employs TRBV5-6 and TRBJ1-2, with no clear D. Trimming removed 2 bases from V and 8 bases from J, with 13 bases in between. Germline V gene sequence: CDR1 SGHDT, CDR2 YYEEEE. CDR3 size: 13 residues.